The following is a TCR beta chain sequence with its context. Its antigen is unknown. Generated by immunoSEQ multiplex PCR, the TCRdb table keeps only in-frame clones and is missing some. Found here are tens of thousands of clones, 92% of them singletons; the top ten hold roughly 15%. The CDR3 is 14 residues long. J lost 6 bases, V lost 3 bases, and 8 bases had no gene match. In germline, CDR1 is SGHAT, CDR2 FQNNGV. The sample belongs to a study of OX40 agonist ivuxolimab in advanced cancers. As for the study in general: Anti-PD-1, anti-PD-L1 or anti-CTLA-4 therapy given earlier was allowed, and around 40% had some. Three dose-escalation patients had partial responses: one with hepatocellular carcinoma and two with cutaneous melanoma. Study results and limitations: With doses of 0.1 to 3.0 mg/kg, CD4+ and CD8+ blood T cells had undergone clonal expansion by week 6.

The TCR comes from an adult with an advanced solid tumor such as melanoma, head and neck, liver or kidney cancer. The chain is built from TRBV11-2 and TRBJ2-7; 7 bases map to TRBD1. Sequenced here: CD4+ or CD8+ T cells sorted from blood, sampled in a trial of the OX40 agonist ivuxolimab. The CDR3 reads CASSFLTGPFEQYF. Written as DNA, the CDR3 is TGTGCCAGCAGCTTTTTGACAGGGCCCTTCGAGCAGTACTTC.